Sequencing of this TCR beta chain was carried out in a study of blood T cell repertoires in COVID-19. The overall study: Samples came from the United States, Italy and Spain, spanning acute and convalescent COVID-19. In each case, the material was cDNA or gDNA derived from T cells, B-cell-depleted T cells, or PBMCs.

V shed 3 bases and J shed 4 bases, with 11 bases lying between them. Germline V CDR1 and CDR2: SQVTM, ANQGSEA. This CDR3 has 13 amino acids. The protocol was immunoSEQ multiplex PCR, while the TCRdb copy is restricted to in-frame clones and leaves out a portion. The sample has 130,000 to 150,000 clones; around three quarters are singletons. The V call is TRBV29-1, the J call TRBJ2-3, with TRBD2 as a possible D gene (6 bases). This clonotype originated in a man in his fifties or sixties with acute or convalescent COVID-19. Sequenced input: peripheral blood. The CDR3 here is CSVDRGNSDTQYF. CDR3 bases: TGCAGCGTTGACCGGGGGAATTCAGATACGCAGTATTTT.